A single sample is the source of the 17 T cell receptor beta chains below, sequenced in a study of OX40 agonist ivuxolimab in advanced cancers. Generated by immunoSEQ multiplex PCR, the TCRdb table keeps only in-frame clones and is missing some. The sample holds 85,000 to 100,000 clones, around 94% seen once. The source material was CD4+ or CD8+ T cells sorted from blood, sampled in a trial of the OX40 agonist ivuxolimab. The receptors shown here come from an adult with an advanced solid tumor such as melanoma, head and neck, liver or kidney cancer.

V is TRBV5-4 and J is TRBJ2-5; tentative D call: TRBD1 (6 bases). The germline V gene encodes CDR1 SGHNT and CDR2 YYREEE (reference sequence). The CDR3 totals 13 residues. Trimming pared 2 bases from V and 5 bases from J, leaving 10 bases between. The chain's CDR3 is CASSFAQGETQYF. The DNA for the CDR3 is TGTGCCAGCAGCTTCGCTCAGGGGGAGACCCAGTACTTC.

The chain joins TRBV7-9 to TRBJ1-2; the D is unclear. CDR3 length: 13 amino acids. Trimming removed 2 bases at V and 14 bases at J, with 18 bases between. Germline lookup yields CDR1 SEHNR and CDR2 FQNEAQ (reference sequence). The CDR3 is CASSLTSSRGKTF. The CDR3 DNA reads TGTGCCAGCAGCTTAACGTCGTCTCGGGGTAAGACCTTC.

The CDR3 DNA reads as TGTGCCAGCAGCCCCAACGGGGGGAGTTGGTCCTACAATGAGCAGTTCTTC. It is translated as CASSPNGGSWSYNEQFF. V and J are TRBV7-8 and TRBJ2-1; 7 nucleotides align to TRBD2. The V and J ends lost 5 bases and 1 base, in that order; junction bases with no gene match: 11. This CDR3 has 17 residues. CDR1 SGHVS and CDR2 FQNEAQ come from the germline V gene.

This chain links TRBV19 with TRBJ2-7; TRBD1 might be the D (6 bases). V lost 6 bases to trimming and J lost 7 bases, with 16 bases between them. The CDR3 is 13 amino acids. Looked up from germline, CDR1 is LNHDA and CDR2 is SQIVND (reference sequence). The CDR3 sequence is CASRETGSREQYF. In DNA, the CDR3 is TGTGCCAGTAGGGAAACAGGGTCGAGAGAGCAGTACTTC.

V and J are TRBV18 and TRBJ2-2; D not certain. CDR3 length: 13 amino acids. Trimming cost V 0 bases and J 4 bases, with 3 bases left between them. From germline, CDR1 is KGHSH and CDR2 LQKENI. CDR3 DNA sequence: TGTGCCAGCTCACCACCGAGCACCGGGGAGCTGTTTTTT. This codes for CASSPPSTGELFF. The variable domain in full, with the rest retrieved from reference TRBV18 and TRBJ2-2, is NAGVMQNPRHLVRRRGQEARLRCSPMKGHSHVYWYRQLPEEGLKFMVYLQKENIIDESGMPKERFSAEFPKEGPSILRIQQVVRGDSAAYFCASSPPSTGELFFGEGSRLTVL.

This chain joins TRBV5-1 and TRBJ2-2; 7 positions match TRBD1. Germline values: CDR1 SGHRS, CDR2 YFSETQ. The J segment lost 3 bases and the V segment lost 2 bases, leaving 4 bases of the junction unmatched. This CDR3 is built from 15 residues. CDR3 in DNA: TGCGCCAGCAGCTTAGGGGACAGAGACACCGGGGAGCTGTTTTTT. Translation gives CASSLGDRDTGELFF. The full variable domain, completed using reference TRBV5-1 and TRBJ2-2, is KAGVTQTPRYLIKTRGQQVTLSCSPISGHRSVSWYQQTPGQGLQFLFEYFSETQRNKGNFPGRFSGRQFSNSRSEMNVSTLELGDSALYLCASSLGDRDTGELFFGEGSRLTVL.

Concerning this clone: The identical CDR3 is also encoded by other nucleotide sequences in the sample. The J gene is TRBJ2-3, the V gene TRBV6-5; maybe TRBD1 (6 bases). The CDR3 is made up of 13 amino acids. Per the germline V gene, CDR1 is MNHEY and CDR2 is SVGAGI. The V and J ends lost 0 bases and 5 bases respectively, with 6 bases between them. CDR3 DNA sequence: TGTGCCAGCAGTTACTCCAGGGGAGATACGCAGTATTTT. This sequence encodes CASSYSRGDTQYF.

CDR3 sequence (DNA): TGCAGTGCTAGAGAAGCAGGGGAGCAGTACTTC. It codes for CSAREAGEQYF. The V and J genes are TRBV20-1 and TRBJ2-7; D is perhaps TRBD1 (5 bases). In germline, CDR1 is DFQATT, CDR2 SNEGSKA (reference sequence). The CDR3 runs to 11 residues. V was trimmed by 0 bases and J by 7 bases, leaving 7 bases between them.

The rearrangement uses TRBV5-1 and TRBJ2-2; D might be TRBD1 or TRBD2, each matching 5 bases. Trimming cost V 3 bases and J 0 bases, with 9 bases left between them. The CDR3 contains 15 residues. Germline CDR1 and CDR2: SGHRS and YFSETQ. The CDR3 loop is CASSSGPPNTGELFF. In nucleotides, the CDR3 is TGCGCCAGCAGCTCGGGACCCCCGAACACCGGGGAGCTGTTTTTT.

The rearrangement links TRBV9 to TRBJ1-6; TRBD1 is a possible D gene (6 bases). The CDR3 length is 15 residues. Trimming removed 0 bases at V and 8 bases at J, with 12 bases between. Germline values: CDR1 SGDLS, CDR2 YYNGEE. The CDR3 coding sequence is TGTGCCAGCAGCGTAGACCAGGGGTCTTATTCACCCCTCCACTTT. This codes for CASSVDQGSYSPLHF.

The chain couples TRBV4-1 to TRBJ2-1, with D tentatively TRBD2 (5 bases). Trimming cost V 0 bases and J 3 bases, with 12 bases left between them. CDR3 size: 16 residues. The germline gives CDR1 MGHRA, CDR2 YSYEKL. This CDR3 reads CASSQDRRAFYNEQFF. CDR3 in DNA: TGCGCCAGCAGCCAAGACAGGCGGGCGTTCTACAATGAGCAGTTCTTC.

The chain has TRBV5-1 and TRBJ2-5; D gene uncertain. V was shortened by 7 bases and J by 3 bases, with 13 bases between the two germline ends. The CDR3 runs to 13 residues. Germline CDR1 SGHRS, CDR2 YFSETQ. The CDR3 DNA reads as TGCGCCAGCCGGAACCTCCACGAAGAGACCCAGTACTTC. It specifies CASRNLHEETQYF.

Here the CDR3 reads CASSLDGVWEETQYF. The CDR3 bases are TGTGCCAGCAGCTTAGATGGGGTTTGGGAAGAGACCCAGTACTTC. The chain carries TRBV4-2 and TRBJ2-5; D remains unclear. Trimming shortened V by 5 bases and J by 3 bases, and 16 bases separated the two germline ends. Looked up from germline, CDR1 is LGHNA and CDR2 is YNFKEQ. This CDR3 is built from 15 residues.

This rearrangement joins TRBV5-1 to TRBJ2-7; D remains ambiguous. CDR1 is SGHRS and CDR2 is YFSETQ in the germline V gene. The V end lost 5 bases, the J end lost 4 bases, and 13 bases lay between the germline ends. The CDR3 sequence is 13 residues long. This chain's CDR3 is CASRYQREYEQYF. In DNA, the CDR3 is TGCGCCAGCAGATACCAGCGAGAGTACGAGCAGTACTTC. The variable domain in full, completed from reference TRBV5-1 and TRBJ2-7, reads KAGVTQTPRYLIKTRGQQVTLSCSPISGHRSVSWYQQTPGQGLQFLFEYFSETQRNKGNFPGRFSGRQFSNSRSEMNVSTLELGDSALYLCASRYQREYEQYFGPGTRLTVT.

CDR3 sequence reads: CASSLQGAGETQYF. The DNA for the CDR3 is TGTGCCAGCAGCTTACAGGGGGCCGGGGAGACCCAGTACTTC. The chain carries TRBV5-6 and TRBJ2-5; 9 bases align to TRBD1. V lost 2 bases and J lost 5; bases outside the gene matches: 4. Germline assignment: CDR1 SGHDT and CDR2 YYEEEE. The CDR3 is 14 amino acids.

The chain carries TRBV6-1 and TRBJ1-2, with 9 bases lining up with TRBD1. Per the germline V gene, CDR1 is MNHNS and CDR2 is SASEGT. The junction had 6 bases not matched to a gene; V was cut back by 3 bases and J by 4 bases. The CDR3 extends over 15 amino acids. CDR3 amino acids: CASSDPGQGGYGYTF. In DNA, the CDR3 is TGTGCCAGCAGTGATCCGGGACAGGGCGGCTATGGCTACACCTTC.

The chain combines TRBV5-4 with TRBJ1-1; D uncertain. This CDR3 spans 14 amino acids. Germline V gene lookup returns CDR1 SGHNT and CDR2 YYREEE (reference sequence). V lost 0 bases, J lost 6 bases, and 12 bases lay in between. CDR3 nucleotides: TGTGCCAGCAGCTTGGATTTAAGGTCGGCTGAAGCTTTCTTT. As protein: CASSLDLRSAEAFF.